The 12 T cell receptor beta chains in this list originate from one sample, sequenced in a study of post-analysis software for immune sequencing data. Notes on the study in general: Controls showed lower frequencies than patients for five TRBV segments, and TRBV5-6, TRBV5-1 and TRBV20-1 were among these.

Unique molecular identifiers tagged the TCR beta cDNA libraries. TCRdb reprocessed the PCR reads via MiXCR and lists one record per CDR3 protein. Of about 810,000 distinct CDR3 sequences listed, approximately 53% are singletons. No cognate antigen is known for these TCRs. Input material: blood. These receptors all stem from a girl aged 10 to 17 with multiple sclerosis.

As for this clonotype: The DNA is omitted, as the CDR3 cannot be located on it reliably, and the CDR3 follows TCRdb's listing. The chain carries TRBV29-1 and TRBJ2-2; TRBD1, the D gene given by the table, was not confirmed from the DNA. The CDR3 spans 20 amino acids, including both terminal residues. Germline-derived CDR1 and CDR2 are SQVTM and ANQGSEA. CDR3 protein: CSVKTGTGEAYEQYFGELFF.

This clonotype was seen more than once but under ten times. The V gene is TRBV27, the J gene TRBJ1-2; TRBD1 aligns across 8 bases. The CDR3 totals 13 residues. J lost 9 bases, V lost 9 bases, and 12 bases had no gene match. CDR1 is MNHEY and CDR2 is SMNVEV in the germline V gene (reference sequence). The CDR3 reads CASHHGQGQSYTF. In DNA, the CDR3 is TGTGCCAGTCACCATGGACAGGGCCAAAGCTACACCTTC.

A few counts support this clonotype. This CDR3 reads CASSVEGGGYEQYF. As DNA, the CDR3 is TGTGCCAGCAGCGTAGAAGGGGGCGGGTACGAGCAGTACTTC. J is TRBJ2-7 and V is TRBV9, with TRBD1 matching 7 bases. The length of the CDR3 is 14 residues. The J segment lost 4 bases and the V segment lost 0 bases, leaving 4 bases of the junction unmatched. Germline V CDR1 and CDR2: SGDLS, YYNGEE.

The rearrangement uses TRBV3-1 and TRBJ1-1; the D gene is possibly TRBD1 (5 bases). The CDR3 consists of 14 residues. V shed 5 bases and J shed 4 bases, with 14 bases lying between them. From germline, CDR1 is LGHDT and CDR2 YNNKEL (reference sequence). The DNA for the CDR3 is TGTGCCAGCAGCTTAATGGGGGGGATCACTGAAGCTTTCTTT. This gives the protein CASSLMGGITEAFF.

The chain uses TRBV15 and TRBJ1-2; 7 bases agree with TRBD1. The CDR3 is 16 residues long. The germline CDR1 and CDR2 sequences are LNHNV and YYDKDF (reference sequence). J lost 4 bases, V lost 2 bases, and 10 bases had no gene match. The chain's CDR3 is CATSRLGTAIGYGYTF. The DNA for the CDR3 is TGTGCCACCAGCAGATTAGGGACAGCCATCGGCTATGGCTACACCTTC.

V usage is TRBV7-4 and J usage is TRBJ2-4; 9 bases fit TRBD1. The J call is in doubt because the DNA end fits TRBJ2-7 better. This CDR3 region has 15 residues. CDR1 and CDR2 (germline): SGHVT, SQSDAQ. The CDR3 nucleotides read TGTGCCAGCAGCTTGGGGGACAGGGTTACCTACGAGCAGTACTTC. Protein product: CASSLGDRVTYEQYF.

The rearrangement links TRBV7-8 to TRBJ2-4; 10 bases align to TRBD2. CDR1 SGHVS and CDR2 FQNEAQ come from the germline V gene. The CDR3 is 17 residues long. The V and J ends lost 5 bases and 4 bases, in that order; junction bases with no gene match: 11. The CDR3 protein is CASSPIGASGSKNIQYF. The DNA for the CDR3 is TGTGCCAGCAGCCCAATAGGAGCTAGCGGGAGTAAAAACATTCAGTACTTC.

The rearrangement joins TRBV5-6 to TRBJ1-5; maybe TRBD1 (6 bases). Germline values: CDR1 SGHDT, CDR2 YYEEEE. The CDR3 is made up of 16 amino acids. V was pared by 2 bases and J by 2 bases, with 14 bases between. The CDR3 protein is CASSFSFGGRNQPQHF. In nucleotides, the CDR3 is TGTGCCAGCAGCTTTAGTTTCGGGGGGCGCAATCAGCCCCAGCATTTT.

The count of this clonotype is one. The V call is TRBV7-9, the J call TRBJ1-1; D is undetermined. The CDR3 covers 14 residues. Germline assignment: CDR1 SEHNR and CDR2 FQNEAQ (reference sequence). The ends were cut back, 1 base at V and 5 bases at J, with 11 bases in the middle. DNA of the CDR3: TGTGCCAGCAGCTTAGAGGGTACGTGGACTGAAGCTTTCTTT. This sequence encodes CASSLEGTWTEAFF.

This clonotype was observed a handful of times. The V gene is TRBV6-1, the J gene TRBJ2-3, with TRBD2 matching over 8 bases. J lost 3 bases, V lost 4 bases, and 6 bases had no gene match. Germline V gene data show CDR1 as MNHNS and CDR2 as SASEGT. This CDR3 contains 15 residues. The CDR3 DNA follows: TGTGCCAGCAGTGTTTTCAGCGGGAGAACAGATACGCAGTATTTT. It encodes CASSVFSGRTDTQYF.

On this clonotype itself: Mismatch with germline at one junction end may stem from a read error. The CDR3 loop is CSVWGGEYGHTF. CDR3 in DNA: TGCAGCGTCTGGGGGGGGGAGTATGGCCACACCTTC. This sequence joins TRBV29-1 and TRBJ1-2; D might be TRBD1 (5 bases). CDR1 SQVTM and CDR2 ANQGSEA come from the germline V gene. This CDR3 has 12 amino acids.

The V gene is TRBV15, the J gene TRBJ2-7, with 10 bases aligning to TRBD2. CDR1 is LNHNV, CDR2 YYDKDF, per germline (reference sequence). V shed 4 bases and J 1 base; nucleotides not matched to a gene: 16. This CDR3 has 19 amino acids. In DNA, the CDR3 is TGTGCCACCAGCAACCAGCGGGGGGGAGCGGGAGTACCTTCCTACGAGCAGTACTTC. Translation gives CATSNQRGGAGVPSYEQYF.